One sample yielded the 10 T cell receptor beta chains listed below, sequenced in a study of blood T cell repertoires in COVID-19. The table came from immunoSEQ multiplex PCR; TCRdb's copy has only in-frame clones and leaves some out. The sample contains some 330,000 clones, 70% to 90% of which appear only once. The sample taken for sequencing was PBMCs or T cells enriched from blood (not recorded which). The receptors stem from a man aged 30 to 39 who had recovered from COVID-19.

The J gene is TRBJ2-3, the V gene TRBV7-9; 8 bases map to TRBD2. CDR3 length: 15 residues. Unmatched junction bases numbered 2, after V lost 0 bases and J lost 3 bases. Germline V gives CDR1 SEHNR, CDR2 FQNEAQ (reference sequence). CDR3 bases: TGTGCCAGCAGCTTAGCCCGGGGGGGGACAGATACGCAGTATTTT. Its translation is CASSLARGGTDTQYF.

V is TRBV7-9 and J is TRBJ1-4; TRBD1 matches 7 bases. Germline V CDR1 and CDR2: SEHNR, FQNEAQ (reference sequence). After removal of 3 bases from V and 8 bases from J, the junction contained 9 bases not matched to a gene. The CDR3 is 15 residues long. As DNA, the CDR3 is TGTGCCAGCAGCTTCGGGCAGGGGGTTGACGAAAAACTGTTTTTT. Protein: CASSFGQGVDEKLFF. Together with reference TRBV7-9 and TRBJ1-4, the CDR3 gives the full variable domain: DTGVSQNPRHKITKRGQNVTFRCDPISEHNRLYWYRQTLGQGPEFLTYFQNEAQLEKSRLLSDRFSAERPKGSFSTLEIQRTEQGDSAMYLCASSFGQGVDEKLFFGSGTQLSVL.

The chain has TRBV5-8 and TRBJ1-2; 8 bases match TRBD1. Germline lookup yields CDR1 SGHTS and CDR2 YDEGEE. The CDR3 has 14 amino acids. With V trimmed by 0 bases and J by 6 bases, 4 bases remained unmatched. CDR3 sequence (DNA): TGTGCCAGCAGCTTGGTCAGGGGGCAAGATGGCTACACCTTC. Translation gives CASSLVRGQDGYTF.

The chain recombines TRBV27 with TRBJ2-7; 8 bases are shared with TRBD2. The CDR3 length is 16 residues. In germline, CDR1 is MNHEY, CDR2 SMNVEV (reference sequence). V shed 6 bases and J 4 bases; nucleotides not matched to a gene: 14. The CDR3 nucleotides are TGTGCCAGCAGCCCTCCCACTAGCGGAGCCGGTTACGAGCAGTACTTC. Protein: CASSPPTSGAGYEQYF.

This chain connects TRBV28 to TRBJ1-2, with D possibly being TRBD1 (6 bases). Germline CDR1 is MDHEN and CDR2 is SYDVKM. V dropped 4 bases and J dropped 7 bases, with 16 bases sitting between them. The CDR3 is 14 amino acids. CDR3 nucleotides: TGTGCCAGCAGTTCCGCTACAGGGTCTGGTGGCTACACCTTC. This sequence encodes CASSSATGSGGYTF.

This CDR3 reads CATSDYLGQPQHF. CDR3 bases: TGTGCCACCAGTGATTATCTAGGTCAGCCCCAGCATTTT. The chain employs TRBV24-1 and TRBJ1-5; D is undetermined. CDR3 length equals 13 residues. Deletions cut 2 bases from V and 6 bases from J, with 7 bases between. CDR1 KGHDR and CDR2 SFDVKD come from the germline V gene.

The rearrangement joins TRBV12-3 or TRBV12-4 to TRBJ1-5, with a possible D match to TRBD1 (5 bases). V lost 6 bases, J lost 6 bases, and 9 bases lay in between. CDR3 length: 12 amino acids. CDR3 amino acids: CASSLQVQPQHF. CDR3 coding DNA: TGTGCCAGCAGCCTACAGGTTCAGCCCCAGCATTTT.

Worth noting for this clone: The sample contains more than one DNA sequence encoding this CDR3. The rearrangement uses TRBV9 and TRBJ2-7, with D possibly matching TRBD2 (5 bases). Trimming removed 0 bases at V and 0 bases at J, with 7 bases between. Per the germline V gene, CDR1 is SGDLS and CDR2 is YYNGEE. The CDR3 length is 14 residues. The CDR3 is CASSVGGYSYEQYF. DNA for the CDR3: TGTGCCAGCAGCGTAGGAGGGTACTCCTACGAGCAGTACTTC.

The rearrangement links TRBV2 to TRBJ2-7, with 10 positions matching TRBD1. There are 13 residues in the CDR3. In germline, CDR1 is SNHLY, CDR2 FYNNEI. V was pared by 6 bases and J by 4 bases, with 3 bases of the junction left unmatched. CDR3 DNA sequence: TGTGCCAGCAGGGGACAGGGGATATACGAGCAGTACTTC. It encodes CASRGQGIYEQYF.

The rearrangement joins TRBV30 to TRBJ2-7; D unresolved. The CDR3 extends over 12 amino acids. Germline values: CDR1 GTSNPN, CDR2 SVGIG (reference sequence). V was shortened by 0 bases and J by 7 bases, with 10 bases between the two germline ends. CDR3 loop: CAWSVRRWEQYF. The CDR3 region has the DNA TGTGCCTGGAGTGTCCGGCGGTGGGAGCAGTACTTC.